This record looks at one TCR beta chain sequence and its context. Antigen: not known. The CDR3 covers 15 residues. In germline, CDR1 is LGHNA, CDR2 YSLEER. Trimming took 0 bases from V and 4 from J, leaving 10 bases between them. This entry comes from a study of T cell responses to AZD1222 COVID-19 vaccine. Study-wide points: Increased Spike-specific TCR breadth and depth were observed after two AZD1222 doses.

The method was immunoSEQ multiplex PCR; TCRdb's version includes in-frame clones alone and lacks a portion of them. Of 25,000 to 35,000 clones listed, about 77% are singletons. The chain links TRBV4-3 to TRBJ1-5; the D is unclear. The clonotype originates from an adult in good health. The source material was peripheral blood, sampled on day 0 of AZD1222 vaccination. CDR3 loop: CASSQDGRPNQPQHF. As DNA, the CDR3 is TGCGCCAGCAGCCAAGACGGGCGGCCAAATCAGCCCCAGCATTTT.